These 10 T cell receptor beta chains originate from one sample sequenced in a study of blood T cell repertoires in COVID-19. Sequencing used immunoSEQ multiplex PCR; TCRdb keeps in-frame clones, though not all of them. The sample has about half a million clones; approximately 85% are singletons. Specimen: peripheral blood. The receptors shown here come from a human donor in a cohort sampled during active COVID-19.

The chain uses TRBV3-1 (or the pseudogene TRBV3-2) and TRBJ2-5; 11 nucleotides line up with TRBD2. CDR1 is LGHDT and CDR2 is YNNKEL in the germline V gene (reference sequence). CDR3 length: 18 residues. The ends lost 3 bases at V and 5 bases at J; junction bases unmatched: 14. The CDR3 DNA sequence: TGTGCCAGCAGCCACACCGGGACTAGCGGCCCCCTCGGCGAGACCCAGTACTTC. Its protein product is CASSHTGTSGPLGETQYF.

The CDR3 loop reads CASSLGVGGDFYGYTF. As DNA, the CDR3 is TGTGCCAGCAGCTTAGGGGTCGGGGGAGACTTCTATGGCTACACCTTC. J is TRBJ1-2 and V is TRBV7-2; weak D call: TRBD1 (5 bases). This CDR3 has 16 residues. Germline CDR1 SGHTA, CDR2 FQGNSA. The V gene lost 1 base and the J gene lost 4 bases, with 16 bases spanning the gap.

The rearrangement links TRBV7-3 to TRBJ2-2, with TRBD2 identical over 8 bases. Germline loops: CDR1 SGHTA, CDR2 FQGTGA. Losses at the gene ends were 3 bases for V and 6 bases for J; bases not matched to a gene: 9. The CDR3 loop spans 16 amino acids. This CDR3 reads CASSFPPGTSSGELFF. In DNA, the CDR3 is TGTGCCAGCAGCTTCCCTCCCGGGACTAGTTCCGGGGAGCTGTTTTTT.

This sequence joins TRBV9 and TRBJ2-4, with 13 bases aligning to TRBD2. The length of the CDR3 is 17 residues. CDR1 SGDLS and CDR2 YYNGEE come from the germline V gene. V lost 3 bases, J lost 7 bases, and 10 bases stayed unmatched. This chain's CDR3 is CASSGGLAGDGENIQYF. The CDR3 DNA reads as TGTGCCAGCAGCGGCGGACTAGCGGGAGACGGTGAGAACATTCAGTACTTC.

The rearrangement uses TRBV30 and TRBJ2-7; TRBD2 matches 7 bases. The CDR3 is 13 amino acids. CDR1 GTSNPN and CDR2 SVGIG come from the germline V gene (reference sequence). With V trimmed by 2 bases and J by 0 bases, 1 base remained unmatched. The chain's CDR3 is CAWSSGTSYEQYF. As DNA, the CDR3 is TGTGCCTGGAGTAGCGGGACCTCCTACGAGCAGTACTTC.

In its sample, this clone was seen once. V is TRBV7-3 and J is TRBJ2-5, with 7 bases identical to TRBD2. CDR1 SGHTA and CDR2 FQGTGA come from the germline V gene. Germline trimming cut 4 bases from V and 5 bases from J; bases unmatched to any gene: 10. CDR3 length: 15 residues. The CDR3 loop reads CASSSSPAGFETQYF. CDR3 bases: TGTGCCAGCAGCTCCTCTCCAGCGGGATTCGAGACCCAGTACTTC.

V is TRBV3-1 (or the pseudogene TRBV3-2) and J is TRBJ2-4; TRBD2 matches at 14 bases. Germline V lookup: CDR1 LGHDT, CDR2 YNNKEL (reference sequence). The CDR3 sequence is 17 residues long. V dropped 4 bases and J dropped 2; count of bases not matched to a gene: 4. In nucleotides, the CDR3 is TGTGCCAGCAGCCCACGACTAGCGGGAGGGCCCAAAAACATTCAGTACTTC. Translated: CASSPRLAGGPKNIQYF.

V usage is TRBV7-9 and J usage is TRBJ1-1, with D possibly matching TRBD1 (5 bases). The germline V gene encodes CDR1 SEHNR and CDR2 FQNEAQ (reference sequence). V lost 10 bases and J 6 bases, leaving 18 bases between the germline ends. The CDR3 runs to 13 residues. The CDR3 DNA sequence: TGTGCCATCTATCTCAGGGAGGGATCTGAAGCTTTCTTT. It specifies CAIYLREGSEAFF.

As regards this clone: The conserved phenylalanine or tryptophan is not found at the CDR3 terminus, so this likely reflects a read error. No DNA is shown, since the ends of the CDR3 on it are uncertain; the CDR3 is the one TCRdb lists. The genes are TRBV24-1 and TRBJ1-2. The CDR3 is 13 amino acids long, termini counted. Looked up from germline, CDR1 is KGHDR and CDR2 is SFDVKD. CDR3 in amino acids: CATSDLREQPKRV.

The genes are TRBV9 and TRBJ2-2; 10 bases align to TRBD1. The ends lost 4 bases at V and 5 bases at J; junction bases unmatched: 11. The CDR3 covers 17 residues. The V gene's germline CDR1 is SGDLS and CDR2 YYNGEE. CDR3 sequence reads: CASSLDRGRIGTGELFF. DNA for the CDR3: TGTGCCAGCAGCCTCGACAGGGGGCGGATAGGGACCGGGGAGCTGTTTTTT.